A single sample gave rise to the 7 T cell receptor beta chains below, sequenced in a study of control samples from healthy donors and cancer patients. Measured with immunoSEQ multiplex PCR; TCRdb has only the in-frame clones, and not every one. Of about 120,000 clones listed, about 93% were seen once; the top ten hold roughly 2.6%. Sequencing input: blood. These receptors were obtained from a man aged 25-45 years in good health.

This clone appeared once. V usage is TRBV5-5 and J usage is TRBJ1-2; D is perhaps TRBD1 (6 bases). V was trimmed by 1 base and J by 4 bases, leaving 11 bases between them. CDR3 size: 14 residues. Per the germline V gene, CDR1 is SGHKS and CDR2 is YYEKEE (reference sequence). CDR3 nucleotides: TGTGCCAGCAGCTTGCAAGGGGGAGTCTATGGCTACACCTTC. This sequence encodes CASSLQGGVYGYTF.

V gene TRBV30 combines with J gene TRBJ1-1; TRBD1 might be the D (5 bases). Per germline, CDR1 GTSNPN and CDR2 SVGIG (reference sequence). The CDR3 has 14 residues. Between the trimmed V and J ends, which lost 0 bases and 5 bases, there was a span of 13 bases. The CDR3 reads CAWSVGTGGTEAFF. The DNA for the CDR3 is TGTGCCTGGAGTGTAGGAACAGGAGGGACTGAAGCTTTCTTT. Supplemented by reference TRBV30 and TRBJ1-1, the full variable domain reads SQTIHQWPATLVQPVGSPLSLECTVEGTSNPNLYWYRQAAGRGLQLLFYSVGIGQISSEVPQNLSASRPQDRQFILSSKKLLLSDSGFYLCAWSVGTGGTEAFFGQGTRLTVV.

J is TRBJ2-7 and V is TRBV5-5; 8 positions agree with TRBD2. The CDR3 extends over 16 amino acids. J was trimmed by 2 bases and V by 6 bases; bases with no gene match: 13. Germline CDR1 and CDR2: SGHKS and YYEKEE (reference sequence). The chain's CDR3 is CASTPQRVAGPYEQYF. The DNA for the CDR3 is TGTGCCAGCACCCCTCAAAGAGTAGCGGGGCCCTACGAGCAGTACTTC.

The count of this clone is one. The chain recombines TRBV28 with TRBJ1-2; TRBD1 aligns across 8 bases. CDR3 size: 15 residues. Germline CDR1 and CDR2: MDHEN and SYDVKM. With V trimmed by 4 bases and J by 8 bases, 12 bases remained unmatched. For the CDR3, the DNA is TGTGCCAGCAGTTCTCCCTTTCAGGGGGCGCAAGGCTACACCTTC. It is translated as CASSSPFQGAQGYTF.

The rearrangement uses TRBV19 and TRBJ2-3, with unresolved D. The CDR3 sequence is 14 residues long. The V gene lost 4 bases and the J gene lost 2 bases, with 10 bases spanning the gap. The germline CDR1 and CDR2 sequences are LNHDA and SQIVND (reference sequence). The CDR3 reads CASSSGLPTDTQYF. CDR3 nucleotides: TGTGCCAGTAGTAGTGGTCTTCCCACAGATACGCAGTATTTT.

The V and J genes are TRBV3-1 (or the pseudogene TRBV3-2) and TRBJ2-1; possibly TRBD1 for D (5 bases). This CDR3 has 13 amino acids. Germline V gene data show CDR1 as LGHDT and CDR2 as YNNKEL (reference sequence). Trimming removed 3 bases from V and 12 bases from J, with 15 bases in between. The CDR3 region is CASSHRNQGWQFF. CDR3 coding DNA: TGTGCCAGCAGCCACCGAAACCAGGGTTGGCAGTTCTTC.

This clone was seen a single time. The chain combines TRBV6-1 with TRBJ1-5; 7 bases map to TRBD1. Losses at the gene ends were 7 bases for V and 3 bases for J; bases not matched to a gene: 15. The CDR3 contains 17 residues. Germline V gene sequence: CDR1 MNHNS, CDR2 SASEGT. In DNA form, the CDR3 reads TGTGCCAGCACTGAGCCTCAGACAGGGATTCCCAATCAGCCCCAGCATTTT. This encodes CASTEPQTGIPNQPQHF.